The rows below give T cell receptor beta chains drawn from one sample of a study of OX40 agonist ivuxolimab in advanced cancers. The protocol was immunoSEQ multiplex PCR, while the TCRdb copy is restricted to in-frame clones and leaves out a portion. The sample has tens of thousands of clones, roughly nine tenths seen once. Material: CD4+ or CD8+ T cells sorted from blood, obtained in a trial of the OX40 agonist ivuxolimab. The receptor set was obtained from an adult with an advanced solid tumor such as melanoma, head and neck, liver or kidney cancer. Each CDR3 is given with its conserved first and last residue. The D gene is left open where the match is weak. Only part of the rows carry a size: once, few, many, or a class if the clone is expanded.

d_gene: NA
j_gene: TRBJ2-7
abundance: NA
v_gene: TRBV25-1
CDR3aa: CASSGYEQYF
CDR3nt: TGTGCCAGCAGTGGCTACGAGCAGTACTTC

d_gene: NA
j_gene: TRBJ2-7
abundance: NA
v_gene: TRBV29-1
CDR3aa: CSVVASLAPTYEQYF
CDR3nt: TGCAGCGTTGTGGCGAGCCTAGCGCCTACCTACGAGCAGTACTTC

d_gene: NA
j_gene: TRBJ2-7
abundance: NA
v_gene: TRBV27
CDR3aa: CASSGQAYEQYF
CDR3nt: TGTGCCAGCAGTGGCCAGGCCTACGAGCAGTACTTC

d_gene: TRBD2
j_gene: TRBJ2-1
abundance: NA
v_gene: TRBV29-1
CDR3aa: CSVGTSGIEYNEQFF
CDR3nt: TGCAGCGTGGGGACTAGCGGGATTGAATACAATGAGCAGTTCTTC

d_gene: NA
j_gene: TRBJ2-7
abundance: NA
v_gene: TRBV27
CDR3aa: CASSLQGRYEQYF
CDR3nt: TGTGCCAGCAGCCTACAGGGGAGGTACGAGCAGTACTTC

d_gene: NA
j_gene: TRBJ2-6
abundance: NA
v_gene: TRBV29-1
CDR3aa: CSVEAREGALSGANVLTF
CDR3nt: TGCAGCGTTGAAGCCCGGGAGGGGGCCCTCTCTGGGGCCAACGTCCTGACTTTC

d_gene: NA
j_gene: TRBJ1-1
abundance: NA
v_gene: TRBV11-3
CDR3aa: CASSLAGGRTEAFF
CDR3nt: TGTGCCAGCAGCTTAGCCGGGGGTCGGACTGAAGCTTTCTTT

d_gene: TRBD2
j_gene: TRBJ2-1
abundance: NA
v_gene: TRBV29-1
CDR3aa: CSVNGLAGSYNEQFF
CDR3nt: TGCAGCGTAAACGGACTAGCCGGCTCCTACAATGAGCAGTTCTTC

d_gene: TRBD2
j_gene: TRBJ2-3
abundance: once
v_gene: TRBV27
CDR3aa: CASSIWVAGGITDTQYF
CDR3nt: TGTGCCAGCAGCATTTGGGTAGCGGGGGGCATCACAGATACGCAGTATTTT

d_gene: NA
j_gene: TRBJ2-7
abundance: NA
v_gene: TRBV9
CDR3aa: CASSSQTGWHEQYF
CDR3nt: TGTGCCAGCAGCTCCCAGACAGGATGGCACGAGCAGTACTTC

d_gene: NA
j_gene: TRBJ1-2
abundance: NA
v_gene: TRBV6-5
CDR3aa: CASSYSDIEGYTF
CDR3nt: TGTGCCAGCAGTTACTCGGACATCGAGGGCTACACCTTC

d_gene: TRBD1
j_gene: TRBJ1-2
abundance: NA
v_gene: TRBV6-5
CDR3aa: CASGPGQNYGYTF
CDR3nt: TGTGCCAGCGGACCGGGACAGAACTATGGCTACACCTTC

d_gene: NA
j_gene: TRBJ1-3
abundance: once
v_gene: TRBV5-5
CDR3aa: CASSLRASSGNTIYF
CDR3nt: TGTGCCAGCAGCTTAAGAGCTAGCTCTGGAAACACCATATATTTT

d_gene: TRBD1
j_gene: TRBJ2-7
abundance: once
v_gene: TRBV27
CDR3aa: CASSLRGRFYEQYF
CDR3nt: TGTGCCAGCAGCCTTAGGGGGCGTTTCTACGAGCAGTACTTC

d_gene: NA
j_gene: TRBJ2-1
abundance: NA
v_gene: TRBV11-2
CDR3aa: CASSLEGLEQFF
CDR3nt: TGTGCCAGCAGCTTAGAGGGTCTAGAGCAGTTCTTC

d_gene: NA
j_gene: TRBJ1-1
abundance: NA
v_gene: TRBV7-8
CDR3aa: CASSLRLSGNTEAFF
CDR3nt: TGTGCCAGCAGCTTAAGACTTTCGGGGAACACTGAAGCTTTCTTT

d_gene: TRBD1
j_gene: TRBJ1-4
abundance: NA
v_gene: TRBV30
CDR3aa: CAWSGGQGGEKLFF
CDR3nt: TGTGCCTGGAGTGGCGGACAGGGAGGCGAAAAACTGTTTTTT

d_gene: NA
j_gene: TRBJ1-5
abundance: NA
v_gene: TRBV4-3
CDR3aa: CASSQDLDSNQPQHF
CDR3nt: TGCGCCAGCAGCCAAGATCTGGATAGCAATCAGCCCCAGCATTTT

d_gene: NA
j_gene: TRBJ2-5
abundance: NA
v_gene: TRBV27
CDR3aa: CASSLSNQETQYF
CDR3nt: TGTGCCAGCAGTCTTTCAAATCAAGAGACCCAGTACTTC

d_gene: TRBD1
j_gene: TRBJ2-7
abundance: NA
v_gene: TRBV19
CDR3aa: CASSSRTGGISYEQYF
CDR3nt: TGTGCCAGTAGTTCCCGGACAGGGGGAATCTCCTACGAGCAGTACTTC

d_gene: TRBD2
j_gene: TRBJ2-2
abundance: NA
v_gene: TRBV7-8
CDR3aa: CASSSGTSLSGELFF
CDR3nt: TGTGCCAGCAGCTCCGGGACTAGTCTCTCCGGGGAGCTGTTTTTT

d_gene: NA
j_gene: TRBJ1-1
abundance: NA
v_gene: TRBV5-4
CDR3aa: CASWNGQNTEAFF
CDR3nt: TGTGCCAGCTGGAACGGGCAGAACACTGAAGCTTTCTTT

d_gene: NA
j_gene: TRBJ1-6
abundance: NA
v_gene: TRBV9
CDR3aa: CASSVDEGGNSPLHF
CDR3nt: TGTGCCAGCAGCGTAGATGAGGGGGGGAATTCACCCCTCCACTTT

d_gene: NA
j_gene: TRBJ1-2
abundance: once
v_gene: TRBV30
CDR3aa: CAWSVPLRDRYGYTF
CDR3nt: TGTGCCTGGAGTGTACCCCTCCGGGACCGCTATGGCTACACCTTC

d_gene: NA
j_gene: TRBJ2-1
abundance: NA
v_gene: TRBV2
CDR3aa: CASSERLSSYNEQFF
CDR3nt: TGTGCCAGCAGTGAGAGACTGAGCTCCTACAATGAGCAGTTCTTC

d_gene: NA
j_gene: TRBJ1-5
abundance: NA
v_gene: TRBV6-1
CDR3aa: CASTRQSDQPQHF
CDR3nt: TGTGCCAGCACCCGACAGTCGGATCAGCCCCAGCATTTT

d_gene: NA
j_gene: TRBJ1-1
abundance: NA
v_gene: TRBV11-2
CDR3aa: CASSSNLAGTNTEAFF
CDR3nt: TGTGCCAGCAGCTCAAATCTAGCAGGGACGAACACTGAAGCTTTCTTT

d_gene: NA
j_gene: TRBJ2-5
abundance: NA
v_gene: TRBV10-1
CDR3aa: CASSESTGSGYQETQYF
CDR3nt: TGCGCCAGCAGTGAGTCGACCGGGTCGGGGTACCAAGAGACCCAGTACTTC

d_gene: TRBD1
j_gene: TRBJ1-2
abundance: NA
v_gene: TRBV30
CDR3aa: CAWSPDPTGVGGYTF
CDR3nt: TGTGCCTGGAGTCCAGACCCGACAGGGGTTGGAGGCTACACCTTC

d_gene: NA
j_gene: TRBJ2-5
abundance: NA
v_gene: TRBV5-8
CDR3aa: CASSLREGPETQYF
CDR3nt: TGTGCCAGCAGCTTGCGCGAGGGCCCAGAGACCCAGTACTTC